These T cell receptor beta chains were read from a single sample in a study of response to subunit inactivated influenza vaccine. TCRdb re-called the RT-PCR reads with MiXCR, one entry per CDR3 protein. This table holds hundreds of thousands of distinct CDR3 sequences, 25% found once. The input for sequencing was CD4+ T cells sorted from PBMCs, taken 5 days after vaccination. The receptors stem from a man aged 50 to 59 who received an inactivated influenza vaccine. Both conserved end residues are part of each CDR3. Each record gives: D gene, clone size, V gene, J gene, CDR3 protein, CDR3 DNA. The D gene is left open where the match is weak. Only part of the rows carry a size: once, few, many, or a class if the clone is expanded.

TRBD1	many	TRBV20-1	TRBJ1-1	CSAVQGRDAEAFF	TGCAGTGCTGTACAGGGGAGGGACGCTGAAGCTTTCTTT
TRBD2	NA	TRBV20-1	TRBJ2-7	CSAQDLGLAAYEQYF	TGCAGTGCCCAAGACCTTGGACTAGCGGCCTACGAGCAGTACTTC
TRBD2	NA	TRBV24-1	TRBJ2-3	CATSDPGTSGNADTQYF	TGTGCCACCAGTGACCCGGGGACTAGCGGGAACGCAGATACGCAGTATTTT
NA	few	TRBV30	TRBJ1-2	CAWVDRQFNYGYTF	TGTGCCTGGGTGGACAGACAATTTAACTATGGCTACACCTTC
NA	few	TRBV7-2	TRBJ2-1	CASSFAQSYNEQFF	TGTGCCAGCAGCTTTGCACAGTCCTACAATGAGCAGTTCTTC
TRBD1	NA	TRBV4-3	TRBJ2-3	CASSHVDRGPTDTQYF	TGCGCCAGCAGCCACGTGGACAGGGGGCCCACAGATACGCAGTATTTT
NA	NA	TRBV29-1	TRBJ2-2	CSARGNSMGELFF	TGCAGCGCCCGTGGGAATAGCATGGGGGAGCTGTTTTTT
TRBD1	few	TRBV5-1	TRBJ2-7	CASSRDRGVNEQYF	TGCGCCAGCAGCAGAGACAGGGGGGTGAACGAGCAGTACTTC
NA	NA	TRBV10-1	TRBJ2-5	CASSEEGQADLQETQYF	TGCGCCAGCAGTGAAGAGGGCCAAGCGGACCTCCAAGAGACCCAGTACTTC
TRBD2	NA	TRBV29-1	TRBJ2-5	CSVERGGPETQYF	TGCAGCGTTGAGCGGGGGGGCCCAGAGACCCAGTACTTC
NA	NA	TRBV6-6	TRBJ1-1	CASTLVLNTEAFF	TGTGCCAGCACTCTTGTCCTGAACACTGAAGCTTTCTTT
NA	NA	TRBV24-1	TRBJ2-1	CAAAGASGSFNNEQFF	TGTGCCGCAGCAGGGGCTAGCGGATCTTTCAACAATGAGCAGTTCTTC
TRBD1	NA	TRBV11-2	TRBJ2-7	CASSVSLAGTGASEQYF	TGTGCCAGCAGCGTAAGTTTAGCCGGGACAGGGGCGTCCGAGCAGTACTTC
NA	NA	TRBV6-2/TRBV6-3	TRBJ1-2	CASSSPRANYGYTF	TGTGCCAGCAGCTCTCCAAGGGCTAACTATGGCTACACCTTC
NA	NA	TRBV18	TRBJ2-6	CASSPQGINSGANVLTF	TGTGCCAGCTCACCCCAGGGGATCAACTCTGGGGCCAACGTCCTGACTTTC
TRBD1	NA	TRBV20-1	TRBJ2-2	CSANRGVNTGELFF	TGCAGTGCTAACAGGGGGGTTAACACCGGGGAGCTGTTTTTT
NA	few	TRBV12-3/TRBV12-4	TRBJ1-2	CASSFLPPNYGYTF	TGTGCCAGCAGTTTTCTCCCTCCAAACTATGGCTACACCTTC
NA	few	TRBV4-3	TRBJ2-3	CASSQDGFRQGSDTQYF	TGCGCCAGCAGCCAAGATGGGTTTCGGCAGGGGTCAGATACGCAGTATTTT
NA	few	TRBV6-2/TRBV6-3	TRBJ2-7	CASSYSSYRIAGPSYEQYF	TGTGCCAGCAGTTACTCGAGTTATCGGATTGCAGGACCCTCCTACGAGCAGTACTTC
TRBD1	many	TRBV12-3/TRBV12-4	TRBJ1-4	CASSPLGQAINEKLFF	TGTGCCAGCAGCCCCCTCGGACAGGCGATTAATGAAAAACTGTTTTTT
NA	NA	TRBV6-6	TRBJ2-7	CASSYLNGYEQYF	TGTGCCAGCAGTTACCTCAATGGTTACGAGCAGTACTTC
TRBD2	NA	TRBV3-1	TRBJ2-7	CASSQSHGTSFEQYF	TGTGCCAGCAGCCAAAGCCACGGGACTAGTTTCGAGCAGTACTTC
TRBD2	few	TRBV29-1	TRBJ2-7	CSVCGAGGPYEQYF	TGCAGCGTTTGCGGCGCGGGAGGTCCCTACGAGCAGTACTTC
TRBD2	NA	TRBV5-1	TRBJ2-5	CASSLASGSLQETQYF	TGCGCCAGCAGCTTAGCTAGCGGGAGCTTGCAAGAGACCCAGTACTTC
NA	NA	TRBV14	TRBJ2-5	CASSHSPRAETQYF	TGTGCCAGCAGCCACTCGCCCAGGGCAGAGACCCAGTACTTC
TRBD2	few	TRBV2	TRBJ2-1	CASSQIAGVGEQFF	TGTGCCAGCAGTCAAATAGCGGGAGTGGGTGAGCAGTTCTTC
NA	few	TRBV6-1	TRBJ2-2	CASREGSTGELFF	TGTGCCAGCAGGGAGGGATCCACCGGGGAGCTGTTTTTT
TRBD2	NA	TRBV11-2	TRBJ2-1	CASSLGSGANSYNEQFF	TGTGCCAGCAGCTTAGGGAGCGGGGCAAACTCCTACAATGAGCAGTTCTTC
NA	NA	TRBV20-1	TRBJ2-5	CSARDPLAKETQYF	TGCAGTGCTAGAGATCCCCTAGCCAAAGAGACCCAGTACTTC
NA	NA	TRBV7-2	TRBJ2-5	CASSSNFNRERGQYF	TGTGCCAGCAGCTCGAACTTTAACAGGGAGCGGGGCCAGTACTTC
NA	NA	TRBV6-2/TRBV6-3	TRBJ2-5	CASSSFQETQYF	TGTGCCAGCAGTTCCTTCCAAGAGACCCAGTACTTC
TRBD1	few	TRBV5-1	TRBJ2-3	CASSPGGQGATDTQYF	TGCGCCAGCAGCCCCGGAGGACAGGGGGCCACAGATACGCAGTATTTT
TRBD2	NA	TRBV19	TRBJ2-1	CASSPPGLHPYNEQFF	TGTGCCAGTAGTCCGCCGGGACTACACCCCTACAATGAGCAGTTCTTC
NA	few	TRBV30	TRBJ1-2	CAWSKSAYGYTF	TGTGCCTGGAGTAAGTCGGCTTATGGCTACACCTTC
NA	few	TRBV28	TRBJ1-2	CASSFRTVRHYGYTF	TGTGCCAGCAGTTTTAGGACAGTCCGACACTATGGCTACACCTTC
TRBD2	few	TRBV7-2	TRBJ2-7	CASSLMASGSHEQYF	TGTGCCAGCAGCCTAATGGCTAGCGGGAGCCACGAGCAGTACTTC